This T cell receptor beta chain appears in the sequencing data of a study of cytomegalovirus exposure and HLA in healthy donors. Broader study findings: The study listed roughly 150 cytomegalovirus-associated TCR beta chains. Segments of the TCR beta V type were, in most cases, productive about 87% or about 30% of the time in an earlier analysis.

This clone showed up just a few times. As yet, its antigen is unknown. The PCR was carried out with 60 Vbeta primers and 13 Jbeta primers. Data came from immunoSEQ multiplex PCR; TCRdb stores just in-frame clones and leaves some out. The repertoire has about 150,000 clones, approximately 80% of them found once; the top ten carry approximately 15%. The CDR3 runs 16 residues. Per germline, CDR1 MGHRA and CDR2 YSYEKL. Trimming removed 0 bases from V and 8 bases from J, with 16 bases in between. This clonotype originated in a woman aged 35 to 49 in good health and CMV-seronegative. The chain couples TRBV4-1 to TRBJ1-4; D gene ambiguous. The specimen sequenced was PBMCs. The CDR3 loop reads CASSQDGRAGGEKLFF. The CDR3 bases are TGCGCCAGCAGCCAAGATGGCCGCGCGGGTGGGGAAAAACTGTTTTTT.